This T cell receptor (beta chain) appears in the sequencing data of a study of pediatric ulcerative colitis. Germline CDR1 reads MNHEY; CDR2 reads SVGAGI. The CDR3 consists of 12 residues. The V end was cut by 0 bases, the J end by 5 bases, with 1 base between. Findings of the study overall: No controls had the two rectal clonotypes shared by ulcerative colitis patients. Repertoires came from total lymphocyte DNA, not specific subsets. Blood-rectal clonal overlap within each person was significantly higher in ulcerative colitis patients than controls. Two patients' blood samples yielded substantially fewer templates.

Worth noting for this clone: The antigen is undetermined.

Rectal tissue came from one to two pinch biopsies taken at colonoscopy. Libraries were prepared by immunoSEQ multiplex PCR; TCRdb keeps only in-frame clonotypes and omits some of them. The sample records around 16,000 clones, roughly three quarters being singletons. The chain uses TRBV6-5 and TRBJ2-2; D is undetermined. Specimen: gut tissue. The TCR comes from a boy aged 5-17 years who was a control in a study of pediatric ulcerative colitis. CDR3 coding DNA: TGTGCCAGCAGTTACTCGACCGGGGAGCTGTTTTTT. This sequence encodes CASSYSTGELFF.